The 19 T cell receptor beta chains below were found in one sample sequenced in a study of CD8 T cells in Susac syndrome (dated by TCRdb to about 2019). Library preparation used the immunoSEQ multiplex PCR assay. RNA was extracted using the RNeasy kit, and roughly 0.5 to 1 microgram was reverse transcribed with random hexamers. TCRdb reprocessed the public reads (quality trimming at Q25 with fastp, clone calling with MiXCR) and kept in-frame beta chains. Entries that share a CDR3 protein sequence are merged under the most common genes and DNA. The sample records roughly 120,000 distinct CDR3 sequences, 90% to 95% of which are singletons. The ten largest make up about 0.09% of the sample. Input material: CD4+ T cells from PBMCs. The receptors here all came from a human donor with multiple sclerosis.

This chain connects TRBV2 to TRBJ2-3; possible D gene TRBD2, 5 bases. The germline V gene has CDR1 SNHLY and CDR2 FYNNEI. Trimming pared 8 bases from V and 4 bases from J, leaving 19 bases between. The CDR3 runs 15 residues. The CDR3 spells CASSVRVLAADTQYF. The DNA for the CDR3 is TGTGCCAGCTCAGTGAGGGTCCTAGCAGCAGATACGCAGTATTTT.

This clonotype was observed once. The genes are TRBV20-1 and TRBJ2-7; 7 bases are a match to TRBD2. After removal of 3 bases from V and 6 bases from J, the junction contained 2 bases not matched to a gene. CDR1 is DFQATT, CDR2 SNEGSKA, per germline (reference sequence). The CDR3 runs 11 residues. The CDR3 sequence is CSASRLAEQYF. The CDR3 bases are TGCAGTGCTAGCAGACTAGCCGAGCAGTACTTC.

This chain uses TRBV7-2 with TRBJ1-1, with D maybe TRBD1 (6 bases). The length of the CDR3 is 14 residues. V lost 3 bases, J lost 1 base, and 9 bases lay in between. CDR1 is SGHTA, CDR2 FQGNSA, per germline. The CDR3 sequence is CASSFLGGNTEAFF. CDR3 coding DNA: TGTGCCAGCAGCTTTTTAGGGGGGAACACTGAAGCTTTCTTT. Full variable domain (outside the CDR3, taken from reference TRBV7-2 and TRBJ1-1): GAGVSQSPSNKVTEKGKDVELRCDPISGHTALYWYRQSLGQGLEFLIYFQGNSAPDKSGLPSDRFSAERTGGSVSTLTIQRTQQEDSAVYLCASSFLGGNTEAFFGQGTRLTVV.

This chain connects TRBV30 to TRBJ2-7, with a tentative D call TRBD2 (5 bases). V was trimmed by 0 bases and J by 10 bases, leaving 10 bases between them. CDR1 is GTSNPN and CDR2 is SVGIG in the germline V gene (reference sequence). The CDR3 consists of 11 residues. The CDR3 here is CAWSVREVQYF. For the CDR3, the DNA is TGTGCCTGGAGTGTACGGGAAGTCCAGTACTTC.

The chain employs TRBV12-5 and TRBJ2-5, with D possibly matching TRBD2 (6 bases). The germline CDR1 and CDR2 sequences are LGHNT and FRNRAP. The CDR3 is made up of 14 amino acids. V was pared by 7 bases and J by 2 bases, with 14 bases between. The CDR3 bases are TGTGCTAGTGCCGAGGGACTCCGTCAAGAGACCCAGTACTTC. This sequence encodes CASAEGLRQETQYF.

This clonotype has only one observation. The chain uses TRBV20-1 and TRBJ2-1; 8 bases are shared with TRBD1. V was pared by 2 bases and J by 5 bases, with 5 bases of the junction left unmatched. The CDR3 has 14 amino acids. Germline loops: CDR1 DFQATT, CDR2 SNEGSKA (reference sequence). For the CDR3, the DNA is TGCAGTGCTAGAATGGGACAGGTAAACAATGAGCAGTTCTTC. Its translation: CSARMGQVNNEQFF.

J is TRBJ1-4 and V is TRBV28; D uncertain. Trimming stripped 3 bases from V and 9 bases from J, with 8 bases between. CDR1 is MDHEN, CDR2 SYDVKM, per germline. The CDR3 runs 12 residues. The chain's CDR3 is CASSLARQKLFF. CDR3 DNA sequence: TGTGCCAGCAGTTTGGCCAGGCAAAAACTGTTTTTT.

This clonotype was counted a few times. The chain employs TRBV20-1 and TRBJ2-7; 8 bases match TRBD2. Germline V gene data show CDR1 as DFQATT and CDR2 as SNEGSKA (reference sequence). CDR3 length: 13 amino acids. The V segment lost 3 bases and the J segment 2 bases; nucleotides outside the gene matches: 3. Here the CDR3 DNA reads TGCAGTGCTAGTCCCGGGGGGGCCTACGAGCAGTACTTC. Protein sequence: CSASPGGAYEQYF.

The chain is built from TRBV4-2 and TRBJ2-2; D is ambiguous. V gave up 5 bases and J gave up 0 bases, with 4 bases separating them. This CDR3 region has 13 residues. Germline-derived CDR1 and CDR2 are LGHNA and YNFKEQ. Here the CDR3 DNA reads TGTGCCAGCAGCAGGGCGAACACCGGGGAGCTGTTTTTT. Translating gives CASSRANTGELFF.

The rearrangement uses TRBV18 and TRBJ1-5; D is perhaps TRBD1 (5 bases). Trimming cost V 4 bases and J 7 bases, with 11 bases left between them. Germline V lookup: CDR1 KGHSH, CDR2 LQKENI. The CDR3 totals 13 residues. CDR3 residues: CASSRAWDQPQHF. The CDR3 DNA follows: TGTGCCAGCTCACGGGCGTGGGACCAGCCCCAGCATTTT.

The chain combines TRBV6-2 or TRBV6-3 with TRBJ2-5; the D is unclear. The germline gives CDR1 MNHEY, CDR2 SVGEGT. V gave up 5 bases and J gave up 7 bases, with 11 bases separating them. This CDR3 is 12 amino acids long. In nucleotides, the CDR3 is TGTGCCAGCAGTGAATCCAGAGGGACCCAGTACTTC. This codes for CASSESRGTQYF.

The V call is TRBV7-2, the J call TRBJ1-2; the D gene is possibly TRBD1 (5 bases). CDR3 length: 17 amino acids. Trimming took 2 bases from V and 3 from J, leaving 19 bases between them. Germline-derived CDR1 and CDR2 are SGHTA and FQGNSA. The CDR3 is CASSLRVLGAVDYGYTF. CDR3 bases: TGTGCCAGCAGCTTAAGGGTTCTCGGGGCTGTCGACTATGGCTACACCTTC. The full variable domain, its missing parts supplied by reference TRBV7-2 and TRBJ1-2, is GAGVSQSPSNKVTEKGKDVELRCDPISGHTALYWYRQSLGQGLEFLIYFQGNSAPDKSGLPSDRFSAERTGGSVSTLTIQRTQQEDSAVYLCASSLRVLGAVDYGYTFGSGTRLTVV.

This chain connects TRBV5-1 to TRBJ2-3; 15 bases fit TRBD2. CDR1 SGHRS and CDR2 YFSETQ come from the germline V gene. V trimming: 4 bases; J trimming: 4 bases; junction bases outside the gene matches: 4. This CDR3 is built from 16 residues. In nucleotides, the CDR3 is TGCGCCAGCAGCCCAGGGACTAGCGGGGGGCCAGATACGCAGTATTTT. It encodes CASSPGTSGGPDTQYF.

The chain recombines TRBV18 with TRBJ2-1, with TRBD1 as a possible D gene (5 bases). Trimming took off 6 bases at V and 8 bases at J, with 8 bases between the two ends. The CDR3 spans 11 residues. Germline V gene sequence: CDR1 KGHSH, CDR2 LQKENI. The CDR3 loop is CASSEGDEQFF. In nucleotides, the CDR3 is TGTGCCAGCTCCGAAGGGGATGAGCAGTTCTTC.

The CDR3 DNA is TGTGCCAGCACTCCGGGACTAGCGGGGGGCCAAGGAGATACGCAGTATTTT. Translated: CASTPGLAGGQGDTQYF. V usage is TRBV2 and J usage is TRBJ2-3; 15 bases line up with TRBD2. Germline trimming cut 7 bases from V and 5 bases from J; bases unmatched to any gene: 10. The CDR3 has 17 residues. Germline CDR1 is SNHLY and CDR2 is FYNNEI.

The chain links TRBV28 to TRBJ2-1; TRBD1 aligns across 9 bases. The germline V gene has CDR1 MDHEN and CDR2 SYDVKM. The CDR3 contains 19 residues. The trim removed 3 bases at V and 7 bases at J, leaving 19 bases unmatched. CDR3 bases: TGTGCCAGCAGTTTTGGACTACGACCAGTTACCGGGACAGGGAATGAGCAGTTCTTC. This translates into CASSFGLRPVTGTGNEQFF.

This chain links TRBV20-1 with TRBJ1-1; no firm D call. The V end was cut by 2 bases, the J end by 7 bases, with 11 bases between. This CDR3 is built from 12 residues. CDR1 and CDR2 from the germline V gene are DFQATT and SNEGSKA (reference sequence). CDR3 protein: CSARPQEIEAFF. CDR3 DNA: TGCAGTGCTAGACCCCAAGAGATTGAAGCTTTCTTT.

The chain is built from TRBV6-2 or TRBV6-3 and TRBJ1-5, with 8 nucleotides matching TRBD1. The CDR3 consists of 14 residues. V gave up 3 bases and J gave up 8 bases; unmatched junction bases: 6. In germline, CDR1 is MNHEY, CDR2 SVGEGT. CDR3 nucleotides: TGTGCCAGCAGTTATCGGACAGGGTGGGAGCCCCAGCATTTT. This gives the protein CASSYRTGWEPQHF.

The J gene is TRBJ1-2, the V gene TRBV5-5; D ambiguous. The V gene's germline CDR1 is SGHKS and CDR2 YYEKEE (reference sequence). With 0 bases removed from V and 8 bases from J, the gap between germline ends came to 14 bases. The CDR3 has 14 amino acids. The CDR3 loop is CASSLEERTGGYTF. The CDR3 DNA follows: TGTGCCAGCAGCTTGGAGGAGCGAACGGGCGGCTACACCTTC.